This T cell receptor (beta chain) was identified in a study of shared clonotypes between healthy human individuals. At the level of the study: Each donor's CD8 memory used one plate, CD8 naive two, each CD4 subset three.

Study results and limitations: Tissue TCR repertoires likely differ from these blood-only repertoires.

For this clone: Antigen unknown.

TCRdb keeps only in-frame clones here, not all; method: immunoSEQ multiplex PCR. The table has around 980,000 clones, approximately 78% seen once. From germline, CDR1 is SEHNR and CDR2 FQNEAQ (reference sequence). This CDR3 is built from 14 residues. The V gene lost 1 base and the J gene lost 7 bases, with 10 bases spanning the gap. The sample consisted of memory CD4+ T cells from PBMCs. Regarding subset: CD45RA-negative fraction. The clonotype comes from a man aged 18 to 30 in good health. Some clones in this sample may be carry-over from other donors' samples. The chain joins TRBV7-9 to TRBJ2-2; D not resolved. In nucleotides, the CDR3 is TGTGCCAGCAGCTTAGTTCCAGGCCTCGGGGAGCTGTTTTTT. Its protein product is CASSLVPGLGELFF. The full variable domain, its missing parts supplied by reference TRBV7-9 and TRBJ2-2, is DTGVSQNPRHKITKRGQNVTFRCDPISEHNRLYWYRQTLGQGPEFLTYFQNEAQLEKSRLLSDRFSAERPKGSFSTLEIQRTEQGDSAMYLCASSLVPGLGELFFGEGSRLTVL.